A single sample is the source of the 31 T cell receptor beta chains below, sequenced in a study of cytomegalovirus exposure and HLA in healthy donors. The PCR used 60 Vbeta and 13 Jbeta primers. The data were produced by immunoSEQ multiplex PCR, yet TCRdb's version contains in-frame clones alone and is incomplete. Of some 50,000 clones in the sample, approximately 65% are singletons; the top ten hold 6.3%. The specimen was PBMCs. All receptors come from a man aged 25-45 years in good health and CMV-seronegative.

This clone was observed a few times. V is TRBV5-4 and J is TRBJ1-1, with D possibly being TRBD1 (6 bases). V was pared by 2 bases and J by 1 base, with 9 bases between. The CDR3 has 14 residues. Germline-derived CDR1 and CDR2 are SGHNT and YYREEE (reference sequence). The DNA of the CDR3 is TGTGCCAGCAGCTTAGACAGGACGAACACTGAAGCTTTCTTT. This gives the protein CASSLDRTNTEAFF.

This chain links TRBV7-6 with TRBJ1-1, with D perhaps matching TRBD1 (5 bases). CDR3 length: 15 residues. Germline V gene sequence: CDR1 SGHVS, CDR2 FNYEAQ. Trimming pared 5 bases from V and 4 bases from J, leaving 17 bases between. Written as DNA, the CDR3 is TGTGCCAGCAGCCAGATGAGCGGGGCGGCCACTGAAGCTTTCTTT. Translating gives CASSQMSGAATEAFF.

CDR3 nucleotide sequence: TGTGCCAGCAGCTTGACCGGGAGTCGGACTAGCACAGATACGCAGTATTTT. Its protein product is CASSLTGSRTSTDTQYF. The rearrangement joins TRBV11-2 to TRBJ2-3; D is possibly TRBD2 (6 bases). This CDR3 spans 17 amino acids. V was trimmed by 3 bases and J by 0 bases, leaving 16 bases between them. The germline CDR1 and CDR2 sequences are SGHAT and FQNNGV.

The rearrangement uses TRBV29-1 and TRBJ2-7, with TRBD1 matching 7 bases. Unmatched junction bases numbered 5, after V lost 6 bases and J lost 6 bases. There are 11 residues in the CDR3. Germline loops: CDR1 SQVTM, CDR2 ANQGSEA. CDR3 nucleotide sequence: TGCAGCGTGACAGGGTTAAGCGAGCAGTACTTC. It yields the protein CSVTGLSEQYF.

This chain uses TRBV29-1 with TRBJ2-1; 8 positions agree with TRBD1. The CDR3 is 15 amino acids. Germline V gene lookup returns CDR1 SQVTM and CDR2 ANQGSEA. Unmatched junction bases numbered 9, after V lost 3 bases and J lost 5 bases. DNA of the CDR3: TGCAGCGTTGAGGGGACAGGATCATTCAACAATGAGCAGTTCTTC. It translates to CSVEGTGSFNNEQFF.

The chain combines TRBV11-2 with TRBJ1-2, with 7 bases fitting TRBD1. V dropped 5 bases and J dropped 4; count of bases not matched to a gene: 4. Germline CDR1 reads SGHAT; CDR2 reads FQNNGV. This CDR3 spans 13 amino acids. In DNA form, the CDR3 reads TGTGCCAGCAGCCAGACAGGGCCCTATGGCTACACCTTC. Protein sequence: CASSQTGPYGYTF.

The rearrangement joins TRBV27 to TRBJ2-6, with 7 bases lining up with TRBD2. Germline trimming cut 2 bases from V and 2 bases from J; bases unmatched to any gene: 6. CDR3 length: 17 amino acids. From germline, CDR1 is MNHEY and CDR2 SMNVEV (reference sequence). DNA for the CDR3: TGTGCCAGCAGTTTAATTTTGGGGGGGACTGGGGCCAACGTCCTGACTTTC. Its translation: CASSLILGGTGANVLTF.

V is TRBV7-8 and J is TRBJ1-3, with D unresolved. CDR1 is SGHVS and CDR2 is FQNEAQ in the germline V gene. The CDR3 is 17 amino acids. Trimming stripped 5 bases from V and 1 base from J, with 18 bases between. CDR3 amino acids: CASSTSVALASGNTIYF. The CDR3, as DNA: TGTGCCAGCAGCACATCTGTCGCCCTAGCTTCTGGAAACACCATATATTTT.

In its sample, this clone was seen once. The CDR3 coding sequence is TGTGCCAGCGGCCCCACGGGACTCACAGTCTACGAGCAGTACTTC. This sequence encodes CASGPTGLTVYEQYF. V gene TRBV7-9 combines with J gene TRBJ2-7; tentative D call: TRBD2 (6 bases). Trimming stripped 8 bases from V and 3 bases from J, with 20 bases between. CDR3 size: 15 residues. From germline, CDR1 is SEHNR and CDR2 FQNEAQ (reference sequence). Complete variable domain (other parts from reference TRBV7-9 and TRBJ2-7): DTGVSQNPRHKITKRGQNVTFRCDPISEHNRLYWYRQTLGQGPEFLTYFQNEAQLEKSRLLSDRFSAERPKGSFSTLEIQRTEQGDSAMYLCASGPTGLTVYEQYFGPGTRLTVT.

The rearrangement links TRBV7-6 to TRBJ2-1; TRBD2 matches at 9 bases. Germline lookup yields CDR1 SGHVS and CDR2 FNYEAQ. V lost 8 bases, J lost 6 bases, and 5 bases stayed unmatched. This CDR3 has 13 residues. DNA for the CDR3: TGTGCCAGCGGGCTAGCGGGGTTCAATGAGCAGTTCTTC. Its protein product is CASGLAGFNEQFF.

The chain employs TRBV6-6 and TRBJ1-1; D unclear. The ends were cut back, 0 bases at V and 5 bases at J, with 16 bases in the middle. The CDR3 runs 16 residues. Germline V gene sequence: CDR1 MNHNY, CDR2 SVGAGI (reference sequence). The DNA for the CDR3 is TGTGCCAGCAGTTACTCCACATTATGGCTTAAGACTGAAGCTTTCTTT. Residues: CASSYSTLWLKTEAFF.

CDR3 in amino acids: CASSEFRTSGLLTQYF. In nucleotides, the CDR3 is TGTGCCAGCAGTGAATTCCGGACTAGCGGACTACTTACGCAGTATTTT. This chain connects TRBV25-1 to TRBJ2-3; 10 bases fit TRBD2. V gave up 1 base and J gave up 8 bases; unmatched junction bases: 9. Germline CDR1 reads MGHDK; CDR2 reads SYGVNS. This CDR3 is built from 16 residues.

V usage is TRBV10-2 and J usage is TRBJ2-7; no definite D call. V dropped 7 bases and J dropped 0 bases, with 16 bases sitting between them. This CDR3 has 15 residues. Germline CDR1 is WSHSY and CDR2 is SAAADI. The CDR3 DNA reads as TGCGCCAGCACCGAGTACGCTACAGACTCCTACGAGCAGTACTTC. It translates to CASTEYATDSYEQYF.

The chain employs TRBV5-6 and TRBJ2-5, with TRBD2 matching 7 bases. Per germline, CDR1 SGHDT and CDR2 YYEEEE. The CDR3 is 12 residues long. The ends lost 4 bases at V and 7 bases at J; junction bases unmatched: 4. CDR3: CASSRGEGTQYF. Here the CDR3 DNA reads TGTGCCAGCAGCCGGGGGGAGGGGACCCAGTACTTC.

The genes are TRBV7-6 and TRBJ2-3; 14 positions agree with TRBD2. Germline V gene sequence: CDR1 SGHVS, CDR2 FNYEAQ. V was pared by 1 base and J by 4 bases, with 4 bases of the junction left unmatched. The CDR3 loop spans 17 amino acids. The CDR3 DNA is TGTGCCAGCAGCTTAGGGGGGACTAGCGGGAGTGCAGATACGCAGTATTTT. Protein sequence: CASSLGGTSGSADTQYF.

The chain combines TRBV30 with TRBJ2-2; D is possibly TRBD2 (6 bases). V was pared by 5 bases and J by 4 bases, with 11 bases between. Germline loops: CDR1 GTSNPN, CDR2 SVGIG (reference sequence). CDR3 length: 13 residues. CDR3 DNA sequence: TGTGCCTGGTTGGTAGCGGCCACCGGGGAGCTGTTTTTT. This encodes CAWLVAATGELFF.

The J gene is TRBJ2-7, the V gene TRBV27; TRBD2 is a possible D gene (6 bases). V was clipped by 7 bases and J by 2 bases, with 9 bases between them. Looked up from germline, CDR1 is MNHEY and CDR2 is SMNVEV (reference sequence). There are 12 residues in the CDR3. CDR3 amino acids: CASTSGAYEQYF. CDR3 nucleotides: TGTGCCAGCACGTCGGGGGCCTACGAGCAGTACTTC.

The V and J genes are TRBV5-6 and TRBJ1-5; the match to TRBD1 covers 7 bases. Germline trimming cut 4 bases from V and 0 bases from J; bases unmatched to any gene: 4. Germline V CDR1 and CDR2: SGHDT, YYEEEE. This CDR3 comprises 15 residues. CDR3 DNA sequence: TGTGCCAGCAGCCGACAGGGCGCTAGCAATCAGCCCCAGCATTTT. Residues: CASSRQGASNQPQHF. Full variable domain (rest looked up from reference TRBV5-6 and TRBJ1-5): DAGVTQSPTHLIKTRGQQVTLRCSPKSGHDTVSWYQQALGQGPQFIFQYYEEEERQRGNFPDRFSGHQFPNYSSELNVNALLLGDSALYLCASSRQGASNQPQHFGDGTRLSIL.

The chain links TRBV20-1 to TRBJ2-3; TRBD2 matches 8 bases. Germline V gives CDR1 DFQATT, CDR2 SNEGSKA (reference sequence). This CDR3 has 11 residues. J gave up 11 bases and V 6 bases, and 7 bases lay outside the gene matches. In nucleotides, the CDR3 is TGCAGTGCAGGAGCGGGAGCCAAGCAGTATTTT. Its translation: CSAGAGAKQYF.

The chain combines TRBV11-2 with TRBJ2-7; TRBD2 agrees at 11 bases. V lost 0 bases, J lost 3 bases, and 16 bases stayed unmatched. This CDR3 comprises 20 residues. Germline loops: CDR1 SGHAT, CDR2 FQNNGV. The CDR3 loop reads CASSLEVLASGRPRRYEQYF. The CDR3 nucleotides are TGTGCCAGCAGCTTAGAGGTTTTGGCTAGCGGGAGGCCACGTCGCTACGAGCAGTACTTC.

This rearrangement joins TRBV6-5 to TRBJ2-7; D is possibly TRBD1 (6 bases). The CDR3 spans 13 residues. Trimming took off 5 bases at V and 1 base at J, with 9 bases between the two ends. The germline V gene has CDR1 MNHEY and CDR2 SVGAGI. The chain's CDR3 is CASSRGLSYEQYF. Here the CDR3 DNA reads TGTGCCAGCAGTAGGGGGTTATCCTACGAGCAGTACTTC.

The rearrangement joins TRBV5-1 to TRBJ2-7, with 10 positions matching TRBD2. V shed 7 bases and J 9 bases; nucleotides not matched to a gene: 10. Germline values: CDR1 SGHRS, CDR2 YFSETQ. The CDR3 length is 13 residues. The CDR3 DNA reads TGCGCCAGCGGAGCGGGAGGGGAACTGGGGCAGTACTTC. This gives the protein CASGAGGELGQYF.

This rearrangement joins TRBV7-2 to TRBJ1-1, with a tentative D call TRBD1 (6 bases). Trimming removed 5 bases at V and 6 bases at J, with 13 bases between. Per the germline V gene, CDR1 is SGHTA and CDR2 is FQGNSA. CDR3 length: 13 residues. The CDR3 DNA reads as TGTGCCAGCAGCGGGGAGGGGGTGGCTGAAGCTTTCTTT. Its protein product is CASSGEGVAEAFF.

The chain carries TRBV10-3 and TRBJ1-2; no reliable D call. V was cut by 2 bases and J by 5 bases, with 15 bases left in between. The CDR3 extends over 15 amino acids. Looked up from germline, CDR1 is ENHRY and CDR2 is SYGVKD. CDR3 protein: CAISEVQRGMYGYTF. CDR3 nucleotides: TGTGCCATCAGTGAGGTCCAAAGAGGGATGTATGGCTACACCTTC.

The chain carries TRBV5-8 and TRBJ2-5, with 7 bases fitting TRBD1. The CDR3 is 16 amino acids. Per germline, CDR1 SGHTS and CDR2 YDEGEE. V shed 1 base and J 0 bases; nucleotides not matched to a gene: 6. The CDR3 spells CASSLMDRPYQETQYF. The CDR3 DNA sequence: TGTGCCAGCAGCTTGATGGACAGGCCGTACCAAGAGACCCAGTACTTC.

The V gene is TRBV9, the J gene TRBJ1-2; D ambiguous. Between the trimmed V and J ends, which lost 3 bases and 8 bases, there was a span of 20 bases. Germline V gives CDR1 SGDLS, CDR2 YYNGEE. This CDR3 region has 15 residues. DNA of the CDR3: TGTGCCAGCAGCGCCCGTGAAGCGCGACCGAGAGGCTACACCTTC. Protein: CASSAREARPRGYTF.

This clone came up a few times. The CDR3 ends on some other residue instead of the conserved phenylalanine or tryptophan, so this is likely a read error. The rearrangement joins TRBV2 to TRBJ2-7, with TRBD1 as a possible D gene (5 bases). CDR1 and CDR2 from the germline V gene are SNHLY and FYNNEI. V lost 1 base and J lost 10, with 17 bases in between. The CDR3 is made up of 14 amino acids. The CDR3 sequence: CASSEETPQVDQYC. The CDR3 DNA is TGTGCCAGCAGTGAAGAGACCCCACAGGTAGACCAGTACTGC.

The chain links TRBV6-5 to TRBJ2-7; a possible D gene is TRBD2 (5 bases). The CDR3 sequence is 14 residues long. Germline CDR1 is MNHEY and CDR2 is SVGAGI. V was clipped by 5 bases and J by 5 bases, with 16 bases between them. The CDR3 DNA reads TGTGCCAGCAGTGTTGGACTCTCCGGGGACGAGCAGTACTTC. The encoded protein is CASSVGLSGDEQYF.

The chain couples TRBV5-4 to TRBJ1-1, with 7 bases that match TRBD1. V dropped 2 bases and J dropped 1; count of bases not matched to a gene: 5. The CDR3 consists of 15 residues. Germline V gives CDR1 SGHNT, CDR2 YYREEE (reference sequence). This chain's CDR3 is CASSFGTAPNTEAFF. In DNA, the CDR3 is TGTGCCAGCAGCTTTGGGACAGCCCCGAACACTGAAGCTTTCTTT.

As DNA, the CDR3 is TGTGCCAGCAGCCCCAGGCGGGGAGCGGGACGGTACTACGAGCAGTACTTC. Translation gives CASSPRRGAGRYYEQYF. V is TRBV14 and J is TRBJ2-7; 7 bases match TRBD2. Germline CDR1 SGHDN, CDR2 FVKESK. This CDR3 has 17 amino acids. With 4 bases clipped from V and 3 bases from J, the junction kept 15 bases outside the gene matches.

The rearrangement uses TRBV6-1 and TRBJ2-2, with D possibly being TRBD2 (7 bases). Germline loops: CDR1 MNHNS, CDR2 SASEGT. Deletions cut 6 bases from V and 4 bases from J, with 15 bases between. The CDR3 is made up of 15 amino acids. The CDR3 coding sequence is TGTGCCAGCAGCCTGGGGGGGCGCGTCACCGGGGAGCTGTTTTTT. It encodes CASSLGGRVTGELFF.